One sample yielded the 11 T cell receptor beta chains listed below, sequenced in a study of shared clonotypes between healthy human individuals. Naive CD8 cells, CD45RO-negative and positively selected for CCR7, excluded terminally differentiated effector memory CD45RA+ cells. Sequenced by immunoSEQ multiplex PCR; TCRdb stores in-frame clones only, minus some. Altogether roughly 2,000,000 clones are present, roughly 94% being singletons, with the ten largest covering 0.9% to 1.5%. What was sequenced was naive CD8+ T cells sorted from blood. These receptors all come from a man aged 18 to 29 in good health.

The rearrangement joins TRBV14 to TRBJ1-4, with 8 bases lining up with TRBD1. V lost 4 bases and J lost 4; bases outside the gene matches: 5. The length of the CDR3 is 15 residues. In germline, CDR1 is SGHDN, CDR2 FVKESK. CDR3 DNA: TGTGCCAGCAGCCCCATCAGGGGGCGTAATGAAAAACTGTTTTTT. Protein product: CASSPIRGRNEKLFF.

The V gene is TRBV4-1, the J gene TRBJ2-3, with 7 bases identical to TRBD2. The CDR3 contains 14 residues. The trim removed 11 bases at V and 6 bases at J, leaving 14 bases unmatched. Germline assignment: CDR1 MGHRA and CDR2 YSYEKL. The CDR3 sequence is CAVGEGGESDTQYF. DNA for the CDR3: TGCGCCGTCGGGGAGGGCGGGGAATCGGATACGCAGTATTTT.

This clone was seen a single time. The V and J genes are TRBV20-1 and TRBJ2-1, with 7 bases fitting TRBD2. The CDR3 extends over 11 amino acids. With V trimmed by 6 bases and J by 10 bases, 6 bases remained unmatched. Per germline, CDR1 DFQATT and CDR2 SNEGSKA (reference sequence). This CDR3 is CSAYSSGEQFF. DNA for the CDR3: TGCAGTGCATATTCTAGCGGCGAGCAGTTCTTC.

This chain connects TRBV5-6 to TRBJ2-7, with a weak D call TRBD1 (7 bases). Per germline, CDR1 SGHDT and CDR2 YYEEEE. V lost 1 base and J 4 bases, leaving 21 bases between the germline ends. CDR3 length: 17 residues. The CDR3 sequence is CASSLTGDLSTGYEQYF. The CDR3 nucleotides are TGTGCCAGCAGCTTGACAGGGGACTTGTCGACGGGTTACGAGCAGTACTTC. Filled out from reference TRBV5-6 and TRBJ2-7, the complete variable domain reads DAGVTQSPTHLIKTRGQQVTLRCSPKSGHDTVSWYQQALGQGPQFIFQYYEEEERQRGNFPDRFSGHQFPNYSSELNVNALLLGDSALYLCASSLTGDLSTGYEQYFGPGTRLTVT.

The V and J genes are TRBV15 and TRBJ2-7; 9 bases fit TRBD1. V gave up 1 base and J gave up 2 bases; unmatched junction bases: 6. Germline V gives CDR1 LNHNV, CDR2 YYDKDF (reference sequence). This CDR3 is built from 16 residues. The CDR3 DNA reads TGTGCCACCAGCAGAGTGCGGGGACAGGGCCCCTACGAGCAGTACTTC. It codes for CATSRVRGQGPYEQYF.

J is TRBJ1-1 and V is TRBV30; D possibly corresponds to TRBD1 (5 bases). The CDR3 is 15 residues long. Deletions cut 3 bases from V and 3 bases from J, with 17 bases between. Per germline, CDR1 GTSNPN and CDR2 SVGIG (reference sequence). The CDR3 loop reads CAWSGGMELYTEAFF. The CDR3 coding sequence is TGTGCCTGGAGCGGGGGTATGGAACTTTACACTGAAGCTTTCTTT.

The CDR3 protein is CASSAGGEYEQYF. CDR3 coding DNA: TGTGCCAGCAGCGCGGGGGGAGAGTACGAGCAGTACTTC. This chain links TRBV9 with TRBJ2-7; 7 bases match TRBD2. Germline V gene data show CDR1 as SGDLS and CDR2 as YYNGEE. The CDR3 loop spans 13 amino acids. The trim removed 3 bases at V and 4 bases at J, leaving 4 bases unmatched.

This clone was counted a single time. This sample includes further DNA sequences coding for the same CDR3. The V and J genes are TRBV10-3 and TRBJ2-2; D unresolved. Trimming stripped 6 bases from V and 1 base from J, with 3 bases between. CDR1 and CDR2 from the germline V gene are ENHRY and SYGVKD. This CDR3 region has 12 residues. In DNA form, the CDR3 reads TGTGCCATCAGACTGAACACCGGGGAGCTGTTTTTT. It is translated as CAIRLNTGELFF.

This chain joins TRBV5-6 and TRBJ2-3; D gene ambiguous. This CDR3 is built from 17 residues. V was trimmed by 4 bases and J by 0 bases, leaving 18 bases between them. From germline, CDR1 is SGHDT and CDR2 YYEEEE. The chain's CDR3 is CASSNPRQETSTDTQYF. CDR3 nucleotide sequence: TGTGCCAGCAGCAACCCCCGCCAAGAAACTAGCACAGATACGCAGTATTTT.

The J gene is TRBJ1-1, the V gene TRBV29-1, with no clear D. The V gene lost 5 bases and the J gene lost 4 bases, with 14 bases spanning the gap. The CDR3 totals 13 residues. Germline CDR1 reads SQVTM; CDR2 reads ANQGSEA. CDR3 region: CSVWGVDLTEAFF. The CDR3 DNA reads TGCAGCGTTTGGGGAGTGGACCTCACTGAAGCTTTCTTT. Drawing the rest from reference TRBV29-1 and TRBJ1-1, the complete variable domain is SAVISQKPSRDICQRGTSLTIQCQVDSQVTMMFWYRQQPGQSLTLIATANQGSEATYESGFVIDKFPISRPNLTFSTLTVSNMSPEDSSIYLCSVWGVDLTEAFFGQGTRLTVV.

For this clone: Other DNA sequences in the sample encode the same CDR3. CDR3 residues: CASSLIRTEAFF. CDR3 sequence (DNA): TGTGCCAGCAGCCTTATTAGGACTGAAGCTTTCTTT. The chain has TRBV5-6 and TRBJ1-1; the D is unclear. V was trimmed by 4 bases and J by 5 bases, leaving 9 bases between them. The CDR3 is made up of 12 amino acids. Germline CDR1 and CDR2: SGHDT and YYEEEE.